This TCR beta chain appears in the sequencing data of a study of OX40 agonist ivuxolimab in advanced cancers. This clone has more than one count but fewer than ten. The CDR3 loop spans 13 amino acids. From germline, CDR1 is GTSNPN and CDR2 SVGIG (reference sequence). V was cut by 4 bases and J by 2 bases, with 11 bases left in between. Method: immunoSEQ multiplex PCR; TCRdb's copy keeps in-frame clones and lacks some. The sample consists of about 13,000 clones, 65% to 85% of them appearing once. The chain uses TRBV30 and TRBJ1-1; D is undetermined. The origin of this receptor is an adult with an advanced solid tumor such as melanoma, head and neck, liver or kidney cancer. The sample consisted of CD4+ or CD8+ T cells sorted from blood, taken in a trial of the OX40 agonist ivuxolimab. The CDR3 spells CAWTQATNTEAFF. Written as DNA, the CDR3 is TGTGCCTGGACCCAGGCAACAAACACTGAAGCTTTCTTT.